The rows below give T cell receptor beta chains drawn from one sample of a study of T cell repertoires in aging, cancer and after chemotherapy. MiXCR, applied by TCRdb to the multiplex PCR reads, yields one record per CDR3 protein. The sample gives over a thousand distinct CDR3 sequences, under 80% of which show up once; around 96% is in the top ten. What was sequenced was blood. The source of these receptors is a human donor with a blood cancer. Both conserved end residues are trimmed from each CDR3. Fields, in order: J gene, V gene, D gene, CDR3 protein. D genes are given only for firm matches.

>TRBJ2-7|TRBV29-1|NA
SVEFETGVSYEQY
>TRBJ2-6|TRBV6-1|NA
ASNLISGANVLT
>TRBJ2-5|TRBV6-5|TRBD1
ASVGQGETQY
>TRBJ1-3|TRBV19|TRBD1
ASSRPGQHPIGT
>TRBJ1-4|TRBV6-5|TRBD1
ASSHGQGREKLF
>TRBJ2-2|TRBV7-6|NA
ASSLGQPNTGELF
>TRBJ1-2|TRBV24-1|NA
ATSDFGGMGYT
>TRBJ2-7|TRBV12-3/TRBV12-4|NA
ASSLAHYEQY
>TRBJ1-4|TRBV6-2/TRBV6-3|NA
ASSGSNEKLF
>TRBJ2-1|TRBV30|TRBD2
AWSVRTGTSVYNEQF
>TRBJ1-4|TRBV18|NA
ASSPPGSANEKLF
>TRBJ2-1|TRBV19|TRBD1
ASTGTGYSSEQF
>TRBJ1-1|TRBV6-5|NA
ASSWEGTEAF
>TRBJ1-1|TRBV5-4|NA
ASSLAGNTEAF
>TRBJ2-2|TRBV6-5|NA
ASRGNSLRELF
>TRBJ1-1|TRBV30|TRBD1
AWSAQGATEAF
>TRBJ2-2|TRBV19|TRBD1
ASSDWGTGGMDTGELF
>TRBJ2-4|TRBV5-5|NA
ASSLADARAGKNIQY
>TRBJ1-4|TRBV27|NA
ASSLSDKENEKLF
>TRBJ1-2|TRBV5-1|TRBD1
ASSILQGVDGYT
>TRBJ1-3|TRBV10-1|NA
ASSRGSPGNTIY
>TRBJ2-1|TRBV19|NA
ASSWGLVNEQF
>TRBJ2-1|TRBV6-5|TRBD2
ASSSGSSYNEQF
>TRBJ2-2|TRBV18|NA
ASSPLLTGELF
>TRBJ2-7|TRBV12-3/TRBV12-4|TRBD1
ASKTGGFEQY
>TRBJ1-6|TRBV19|NA
ASSIRRLGSPLH
>TRBJ1-2|TRBV19|NA
ASTGSDYGYT
>TRBJ1-1|TRBV12-3/TRBV12-4|TRBD1
ASSLNRGTEAF
>TRBJ1-2|TRBV19|NA
ASTFGQLYGYT
>TRBJ2-7|TRBV6-5|NA
ASSYSSGGHSYEQY
>TRBJ1-6|TRBV30|NA
AWSSVSSYNSPLH
>TRBJ2-1|TRBV6-2/TRBV6-3|NA
ASSYHDRSNEQF
>TRBJ1-2|TRBV29-1|NA
IVGAGSDGYGYT
>TRBJ2-2|TRBV6-6|NA
ASTRGWGDASNTGELF
>TRBJ1-2|TRBV11-1|TRBD1
ASSLDRGSYGYT
>TRBJ2-2|TRBV27|TRBD1
ASSTHRQGLNTGELF
>TRBJ2-1|TRBV29-1|TRBD2
SVVPGLAGHYNEQF
>TRBJ2-2|TRBV30|NA
ALTRAGELF
>TRBJ1-2|TRBV6-5|TRBD1
ASSKGQTNYGYT
>TRBJ1-6|TRBV19|NA
ASSTLEGESPLH
>TRBJ1-2|TRBV29-1|NA
SVEEGGYGYT
>TRBJ2-1|TRBV29-1|NA
SVPSRESSYNEQF
>TRBJ2-7|TRBV19|NA
ASRPSATHYEQY
>TRBJ1-2|TRBV19|TRBD1
ASSIGTGYSYGYT
>TRBJ2-1|TRBV6-6|TRBD1
ASSHRTGPSYNEQF
>TRBJ2-1|TRBV12-3/TRBV12-4|TRBD2
ASSILARFDEQF
>TRBJ2-2|TRBV5-6|TRBD2
ASSLGLISGSYTGELF
>TRBJ1-5|TRBV5-1|NA
ASSPDYSNQPQH